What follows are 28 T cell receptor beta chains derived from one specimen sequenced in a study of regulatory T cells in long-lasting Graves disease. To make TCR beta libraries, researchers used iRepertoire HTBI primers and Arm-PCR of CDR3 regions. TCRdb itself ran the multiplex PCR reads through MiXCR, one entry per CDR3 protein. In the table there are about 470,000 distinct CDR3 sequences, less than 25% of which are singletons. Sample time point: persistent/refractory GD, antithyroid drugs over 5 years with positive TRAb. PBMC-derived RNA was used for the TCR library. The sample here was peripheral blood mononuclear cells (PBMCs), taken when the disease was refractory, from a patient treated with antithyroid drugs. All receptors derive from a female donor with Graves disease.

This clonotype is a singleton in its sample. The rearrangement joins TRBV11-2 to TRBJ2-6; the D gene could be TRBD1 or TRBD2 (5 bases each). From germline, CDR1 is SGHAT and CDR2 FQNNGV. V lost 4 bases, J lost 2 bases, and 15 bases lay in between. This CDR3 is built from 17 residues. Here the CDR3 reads CASSSFLRGAGANVLTF. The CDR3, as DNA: TGTGCCAGCAGCTCTTTTCTTAGGGGAGCTGGGGCCAACGTCCTGACTTTC. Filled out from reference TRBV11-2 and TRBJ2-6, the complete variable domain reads EAGVAQSPRYKIIEKRQSVAFWCNPISGHATLYWYQQILGQGPKLLIQFQNNGVVDDSQLPKDRFSAERLKGVDSTLKIQPAKLEDSAVYLCASSSFLRGAGANVLTFGAGSRLTVL.

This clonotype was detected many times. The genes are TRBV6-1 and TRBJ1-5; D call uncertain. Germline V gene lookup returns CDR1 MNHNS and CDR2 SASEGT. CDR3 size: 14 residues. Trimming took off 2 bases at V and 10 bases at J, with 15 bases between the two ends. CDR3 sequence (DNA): TGTGCCAGCAGTGAAACATGGACGGGTCGACCCCAGCATTTT. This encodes CASSETWTGRPQHF.

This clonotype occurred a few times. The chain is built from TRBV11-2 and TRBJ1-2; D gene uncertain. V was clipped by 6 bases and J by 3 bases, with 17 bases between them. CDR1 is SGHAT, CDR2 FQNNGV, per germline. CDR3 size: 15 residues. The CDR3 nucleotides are TGTGCCAGCAGGCCAATCCGGCCTTGGGACTATGGCTACACCTTC. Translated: CASRPIRPWDYGYTF. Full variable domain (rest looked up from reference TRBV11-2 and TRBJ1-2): EAGVAQSPRYKIIEKRQSVAFWCNPISGHATLYWYQQILGQGPKLLIQFQNNGVVDDSQLPKDRFSAERLKGVDSTLKIQPAKLEDSAVYLCASRPIRPWDYGYTFGSGTRLTVV.

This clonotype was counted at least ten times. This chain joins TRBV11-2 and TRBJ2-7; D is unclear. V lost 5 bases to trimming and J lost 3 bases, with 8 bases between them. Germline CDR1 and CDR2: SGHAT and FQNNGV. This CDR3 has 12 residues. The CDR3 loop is CASSDRNYEQYF. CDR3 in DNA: TGTGCCAGCAGCGACCGAAACTACGAGCAGTACTTC.

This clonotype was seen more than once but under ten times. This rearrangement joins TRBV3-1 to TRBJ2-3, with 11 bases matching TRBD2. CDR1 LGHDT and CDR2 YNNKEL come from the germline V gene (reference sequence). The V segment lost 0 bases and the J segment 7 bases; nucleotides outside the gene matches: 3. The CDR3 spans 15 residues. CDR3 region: CASSQDPSGRNTQYF. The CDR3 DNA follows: TGTGCCAGCAGCCAAGATCCTAGCGGGAGGAATACGCAGTATTTT.

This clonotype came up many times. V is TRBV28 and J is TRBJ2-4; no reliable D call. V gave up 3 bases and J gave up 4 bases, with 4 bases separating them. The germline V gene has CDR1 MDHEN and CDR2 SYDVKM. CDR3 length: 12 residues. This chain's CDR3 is CASSFPKNIQYF. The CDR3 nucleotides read TGTGCCAGCAGTTTCCCGAAAAACATTCAGTACTTC.

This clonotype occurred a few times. Here the CDR3 DNA reads TGCAGCGTTGAAGATTTCGGGGGCGGAGGCTATGGCTACACCTTC. It yields the protein CSVEDFGGGGYGYTF. This chain joins TRBV29-1 and TRBJ1-2; maybe TRBD1 (6 bases). The V and J ends lost 0 bases and 4 bases respectively, with 15 bases between them. The CDR3 covers 15 residues. Germline CDR1 SQVTM, CDR2 ANQGSEA.

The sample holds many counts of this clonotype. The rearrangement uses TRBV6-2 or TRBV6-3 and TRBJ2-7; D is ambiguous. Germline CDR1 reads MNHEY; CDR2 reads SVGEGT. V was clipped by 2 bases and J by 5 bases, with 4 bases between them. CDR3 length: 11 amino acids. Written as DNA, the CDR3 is TGTGCCAGCAGTTACCCGGACGAGCAGTACTTC. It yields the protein CASSYPDEQYF.

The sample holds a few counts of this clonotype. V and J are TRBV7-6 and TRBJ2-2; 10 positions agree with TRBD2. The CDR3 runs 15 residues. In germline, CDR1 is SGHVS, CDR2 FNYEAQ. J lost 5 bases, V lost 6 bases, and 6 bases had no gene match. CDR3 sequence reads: CASRYSSGSTGELFF. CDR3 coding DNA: TGTGCCAGCAGATATTCTAGCGGGAGTACCGGGGAGCTGTTTTTT.

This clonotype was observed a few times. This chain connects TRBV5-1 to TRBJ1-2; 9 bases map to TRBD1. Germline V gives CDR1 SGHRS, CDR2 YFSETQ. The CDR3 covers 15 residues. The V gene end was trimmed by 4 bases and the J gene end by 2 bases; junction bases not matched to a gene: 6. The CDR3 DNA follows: TGCGCCAGCAGCCGCTCGGACAGGGGAAACTATGGCTACACCTTC. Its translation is CASSRSDRGNYGYTF.

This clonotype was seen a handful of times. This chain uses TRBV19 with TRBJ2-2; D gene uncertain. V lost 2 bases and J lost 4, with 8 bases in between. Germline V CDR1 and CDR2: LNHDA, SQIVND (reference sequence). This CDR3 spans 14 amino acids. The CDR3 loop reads CASSILPRTGELFF. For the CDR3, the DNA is TGTGCCAGTAGTATACTTCCGCGCACCGGGGAGCTGTTTTTT.

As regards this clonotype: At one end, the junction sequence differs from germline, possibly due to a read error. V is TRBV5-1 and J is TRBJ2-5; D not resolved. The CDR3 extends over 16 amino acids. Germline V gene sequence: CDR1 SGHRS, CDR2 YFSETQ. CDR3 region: CASSLVGADPQETQYF. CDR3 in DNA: TGTGCCAGCAGCTTAGTTGGCGCGGACCCACAAGAGACCCAGTACTTC.

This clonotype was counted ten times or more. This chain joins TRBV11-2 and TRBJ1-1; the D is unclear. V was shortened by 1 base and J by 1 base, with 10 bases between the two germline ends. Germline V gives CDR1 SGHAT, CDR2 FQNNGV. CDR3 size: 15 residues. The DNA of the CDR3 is TGTGCCAGCAGCTTAGCTCAGGCCGCGAACACTGAAGCTTTCTTT. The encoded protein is CASSLAQAANTEAFF. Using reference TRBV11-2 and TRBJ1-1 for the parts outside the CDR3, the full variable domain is EAGVAQSPRYKIIEKRQSVAFWCNPISGHATLYWYQQILGQGPKLLIQFQNNGVVDDSQLPKDRFSAERLKGVDSTLKIQPAKLEDSAVYLCASSLAQAANTEAFFGQGTRLTVV.

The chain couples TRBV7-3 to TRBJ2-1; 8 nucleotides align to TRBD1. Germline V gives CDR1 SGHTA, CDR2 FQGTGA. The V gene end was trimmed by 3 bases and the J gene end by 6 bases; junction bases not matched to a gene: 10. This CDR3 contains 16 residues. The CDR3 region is CASSLSQGAPVNEQFF. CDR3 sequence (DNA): TGTGCCAGCAGCTTGTCCCAGGGGGCGCCGGTCAATGAGCAGTTCTTC.

This CDR3 reads CASRLIPSGANVLTF. Here the CDR3 DNA reads TGTGCCAGCAGGTTGATCCCTTCTGGGGCCAACGTCCTGACTTTC. V is TRBV12-3 or TRBV12-4 and J is TRBJ2-6; D unclear. Trimming stripped 6 bases from V and 1 base from J, with 10 bases between. The CDR3 sequence is 15 residues long.

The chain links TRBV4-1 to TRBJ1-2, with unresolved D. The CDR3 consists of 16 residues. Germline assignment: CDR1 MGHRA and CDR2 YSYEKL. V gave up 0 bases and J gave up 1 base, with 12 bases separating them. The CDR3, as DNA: TGCGCCAGCAGCCAAGATAGTAAGGAATTTAACTATGGCTACACCTTC. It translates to CASSQDSKEFNYGYTF.

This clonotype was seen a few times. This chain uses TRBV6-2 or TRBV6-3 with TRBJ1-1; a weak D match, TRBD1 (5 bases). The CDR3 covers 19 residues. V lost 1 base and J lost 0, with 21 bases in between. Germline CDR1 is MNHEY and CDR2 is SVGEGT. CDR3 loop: CASSYFLWGGGSMNTEAFF. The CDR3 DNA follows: TGTGCCAGCAGTTACTTTTTGTGGGGGGGGGGTTCCATGAACACTGAAGCTTTCTTT.

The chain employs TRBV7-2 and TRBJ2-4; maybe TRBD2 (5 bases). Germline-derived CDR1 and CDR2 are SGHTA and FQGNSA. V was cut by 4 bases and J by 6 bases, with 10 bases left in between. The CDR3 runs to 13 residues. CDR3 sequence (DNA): TGTGCCAGCAGCTCACGGGCGGGAAACATTCAGTACTTC. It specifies CASSSRAGNIQYF.

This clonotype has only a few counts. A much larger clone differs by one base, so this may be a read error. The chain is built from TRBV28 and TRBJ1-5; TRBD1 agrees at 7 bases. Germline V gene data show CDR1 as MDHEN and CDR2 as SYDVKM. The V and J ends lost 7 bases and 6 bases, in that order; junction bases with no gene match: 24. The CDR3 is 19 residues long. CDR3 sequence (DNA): TGTGCCAGCAATCTTAACGAGCAGAGGGACAGTGATAGGGCTCAGCCCCAGCATTTT. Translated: CASNLNEQRDSDRAQPQHF.

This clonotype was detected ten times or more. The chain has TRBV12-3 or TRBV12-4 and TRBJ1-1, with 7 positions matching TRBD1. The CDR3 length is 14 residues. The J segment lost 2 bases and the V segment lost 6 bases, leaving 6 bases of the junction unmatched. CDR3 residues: CASSVGQVNTEAFF. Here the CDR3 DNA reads TGTGCCAGCAGCGTAGGACAGGTCAACACTGAAGCTTTCTTT.

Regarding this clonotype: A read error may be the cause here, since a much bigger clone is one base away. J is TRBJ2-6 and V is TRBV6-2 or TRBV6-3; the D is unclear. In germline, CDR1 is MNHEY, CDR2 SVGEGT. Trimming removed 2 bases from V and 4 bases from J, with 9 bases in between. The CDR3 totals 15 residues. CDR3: CASSYAERGANVLTF. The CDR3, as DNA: TGTGCCAGCAGTTACGCCGAGCGAGGGGCCAACGTCCTGACTTTC.

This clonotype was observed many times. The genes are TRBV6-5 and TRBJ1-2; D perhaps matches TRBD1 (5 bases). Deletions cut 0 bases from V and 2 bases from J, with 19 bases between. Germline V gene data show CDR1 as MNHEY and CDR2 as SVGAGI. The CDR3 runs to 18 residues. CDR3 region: CASSYSLLSVTVNYGYTF. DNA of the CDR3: TGTGCCAGCAGTTACTCGTTGTTATCGGTGACAGTAAACTATGGCTACACCTTC.

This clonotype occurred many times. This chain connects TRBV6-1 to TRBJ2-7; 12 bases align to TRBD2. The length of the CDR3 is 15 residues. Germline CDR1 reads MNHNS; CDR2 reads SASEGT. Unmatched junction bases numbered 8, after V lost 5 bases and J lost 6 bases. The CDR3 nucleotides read TGTGCCAGCAGTATCCTAGCGGGAGGGTCGGGCGAGCAGTACTTC. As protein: CASSILAGGSGEQYF.

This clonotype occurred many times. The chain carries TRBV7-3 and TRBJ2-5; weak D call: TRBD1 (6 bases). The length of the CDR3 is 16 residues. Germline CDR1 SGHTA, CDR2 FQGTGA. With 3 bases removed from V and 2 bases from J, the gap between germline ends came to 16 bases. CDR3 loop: CASSLPGTLRQETQYF. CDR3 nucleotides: TGTGCCAGCAGCTTGCCTGGGACACTCAGACAAGAGACCCAGTACTTC.

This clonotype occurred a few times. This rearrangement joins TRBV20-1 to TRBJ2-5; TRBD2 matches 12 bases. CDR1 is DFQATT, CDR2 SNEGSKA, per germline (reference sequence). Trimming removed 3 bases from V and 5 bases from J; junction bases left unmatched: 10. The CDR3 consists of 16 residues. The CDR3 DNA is TGCAGTGCTAGTTCTCTAGCGGGAGGGGGGCGGGAGACCCAGTACTTC. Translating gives CSASSLAGGGRETQYF.

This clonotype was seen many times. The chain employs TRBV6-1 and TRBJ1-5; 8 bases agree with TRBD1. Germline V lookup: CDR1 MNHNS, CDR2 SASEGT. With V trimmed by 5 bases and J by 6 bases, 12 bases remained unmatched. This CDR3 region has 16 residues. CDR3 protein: CASSREQGGGLQPQHF. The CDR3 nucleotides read TGTGCCAGCAGTCGAGAACAGGGGGGGGGTCTTCAGCCCCAGCATTTT.

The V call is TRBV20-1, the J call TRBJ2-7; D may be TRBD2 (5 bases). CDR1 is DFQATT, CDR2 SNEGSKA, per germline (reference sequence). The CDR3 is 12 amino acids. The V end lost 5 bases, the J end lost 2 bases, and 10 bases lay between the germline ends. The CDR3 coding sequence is TGCAGTGCTGGGGAGCGCACCTACGAGCAGTACTTC. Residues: CSAGERTYEQYF.

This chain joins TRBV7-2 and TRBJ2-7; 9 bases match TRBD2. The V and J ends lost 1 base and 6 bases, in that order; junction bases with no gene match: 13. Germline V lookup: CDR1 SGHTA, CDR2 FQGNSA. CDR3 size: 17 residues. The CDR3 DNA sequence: TGTGCCAGCAGCTTAGGTTTATTGGGGCGGGGGGGGAGCGAGCAGTACTTC. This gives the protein CASSLGLLGRGGSEQYF.